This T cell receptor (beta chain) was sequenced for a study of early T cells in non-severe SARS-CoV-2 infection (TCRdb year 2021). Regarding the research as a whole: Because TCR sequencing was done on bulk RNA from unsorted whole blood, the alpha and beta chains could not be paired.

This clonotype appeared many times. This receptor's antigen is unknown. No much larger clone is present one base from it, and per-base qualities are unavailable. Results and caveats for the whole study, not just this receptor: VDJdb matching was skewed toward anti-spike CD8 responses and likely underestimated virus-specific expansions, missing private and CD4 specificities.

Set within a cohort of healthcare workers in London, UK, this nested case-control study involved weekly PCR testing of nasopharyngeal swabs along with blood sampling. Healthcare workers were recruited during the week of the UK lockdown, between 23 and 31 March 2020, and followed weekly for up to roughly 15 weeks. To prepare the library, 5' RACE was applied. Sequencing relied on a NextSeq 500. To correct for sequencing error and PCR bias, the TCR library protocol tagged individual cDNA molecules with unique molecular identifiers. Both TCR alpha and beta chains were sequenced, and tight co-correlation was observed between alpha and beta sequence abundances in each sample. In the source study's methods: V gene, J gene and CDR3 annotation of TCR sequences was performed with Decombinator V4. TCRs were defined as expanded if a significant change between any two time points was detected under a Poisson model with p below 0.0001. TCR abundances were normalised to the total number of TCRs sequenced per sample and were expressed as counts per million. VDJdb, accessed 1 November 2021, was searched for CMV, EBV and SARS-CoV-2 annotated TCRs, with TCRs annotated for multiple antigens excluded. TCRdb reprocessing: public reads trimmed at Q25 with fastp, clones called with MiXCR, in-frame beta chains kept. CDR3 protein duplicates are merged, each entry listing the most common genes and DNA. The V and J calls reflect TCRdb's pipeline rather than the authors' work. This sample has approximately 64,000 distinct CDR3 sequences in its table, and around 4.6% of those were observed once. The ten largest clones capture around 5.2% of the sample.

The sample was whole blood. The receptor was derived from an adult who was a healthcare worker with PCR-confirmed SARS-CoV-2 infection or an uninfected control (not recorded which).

The CDR3 region reads CASSPRQSTDTQYF. In nucleotide form, the sequence is TGCGCCAGCAGCCCGAGACAGAGCACAGATACGCAGTATTTT. The V and J segments used are TRBV5-1 and TRBJ2-3, and perhaps TRBD1 as D gene, on 5 matching bases. From cysteine to phenylalanine, the CDR3 is 14 amino acids long. The entry retains the CDR3 DNA only, 42 bases that are in frame from base 1. The germline V gene specifies SGHRS as CDR1 and YFSETQ as CDR2. Trimming costs V 4 bases and J 0 bases, and their ends lie 9 bases apart. Extended through the reference TRBV5-1 and TRBJ2-3 proteins, this CDR3 yields the full variable domain: KAGVTQTPRYLIKTRGQQVTLSCSPISGHRSVSWYQQTPGQGLQFLFEYFSETQRNKGNFPGRFSGRQFSNSRSEMNVSTLELGDSALYLCASSPRQSTDTQYFGPGTRLTVL.